These T cell receptor beta chains were read from a single sample in a study of vaccination effects on CD4 cells after COVID-19. The repertoire was sequenced with immunoSEQ multiplex PCR; TCRdb's copy has only in-frame clones and lacks some. Here the sample spans approximately 28,000 clones, about 79% being singletons. Their antigens are not known. Sequencing was performed on CD4+ T cells from PBMCs cultured with SARS-CoV-2 spike peptides, taken after COVID-19 vaccination. The receptors were sampled from a human donor who received a COVID-19 vaccine. Some clones in this sample may be carry-over from other donors' samples. Both conserved end residues are part of each CDR3. A D gene is named only where the DNA matches it firmly. Not every row has a clone size; where given, it reads once, few, many or a size class.

>TRBJ2-3|TRBV3-1/TRBV3-2|.|TRBD2
TGTGCCAGCAGCAGGGAGGGACTAGCGGGGGGAGGGACAGATACGCAGTATTTT
CASSREGLAGGGTDTQYF
>TRBJ1-5|TRBV7-6|.|TRBD1
TGTGCCAGCAGCTCTAGAACAGGGGGCTCCAGCAATCAGCCCCAGCATTTT
CASSSRTGGSSNQPQHF
>TRBJ2-1|TRBV15|.|.
TGTGCCACCAGCAGAGTTGGGGGGGCAGGGCATGAGCAGTTCTTC
CATSRVGGAGHEQFF
>TRBJ2-1|TRBV7-8|.|TRBD1
TGTGCCAGCAGCACCAGGACAGGGGGCGATGAGCAGTTCTTC
CASSTRTGGDEQFF
>TRBJ1-3|TRBV2|.|TRBD1
TGTGCCAGCAATGGGGACAGCCACTCTGGAAACACCATATATTTT
CASNGDSHSGNTIYF
>TRBJ1-5|TRBV2|.|.
TGTGCCAGCAGTGGGCCTAACCGGGTTTGGGGGCCCCAGCATTTT
CASSGPNRVWGPQHF
>TRBJ1-2|TRBV9|.|.
TGTGCCAGCAGCGTAGGCCAGGGTCTTTATGGCTACACCTTC
CASSVGQGLYGYTF
>TRBJ2-5|TRBV5-1|.|TRBD2
TGCGCCAGCAGCCGGCTGGGGACTAGCGGGGGGCAAGAGACCCAGTACTTC
CASSRLGTSGGQETQYF
>TRBJ2-2|TRBV10-3|.|.
TGTGCCATCAGTGAGCGGGGGCCGAACACCGGGGAGCTGTTTTTT
CAISERGPNTGELFF
>TRBJ2-2|TRBV29-1|.|.
TGCAGCGTTGTAAAGGGGCCTTCGAACACCGGGGAGCTGTTTTTT
CSVVKGPSNTGELFF
>TRBJ1-1|TRBV6-5|once|.
TGTGCCAGCAGCCTGATATTGTTCACTGAAGCTTTCTTT
CASSLILFTEAFF
>TRBJ2-5|TRBV2|few|.
TGTGCCAGCAGCCCCCCTCGGGGAACGTGGGAGACCCAGTACTTC
CASSPPRGTWETQYF
>TRBJ1-1|TRBV7-2|.|.
TGTGCCAGCAGGTCGGCGGAGCTGAACACTGAAGCTTTCTTT
CASRSAELNTEAFF
>TRBJ1-2|TRBV11-2|medium-sized|.
TGTGCCAGCAGCTTAGTTTTGAACTATGGCTACACCTTC
CASSLVLNYGYTF
>TRBJ1-1|TRBV5-1|.|.
TGCGCCAGCATCGCGGAGAACACTGAAGCTTTCTTT
CASIAENTEAFF
>TRBJ1-2|TRBV4-1|.|.
TGCGCCAGCAGCCAAGGGTCGACGGCATTGGCCTATGGCTACACCTTC
CASSQGSTALAYGYTF
>TRBJ2-5|TRBV9|.|TRBD1
TGTGCCAGCAGCGCCGAACAGGGGGACCAAGAGACCCAGTACTTC
CASSAEQGDQETQYF
>TRBJ2-4|TRBV10-2|once|TRBD2
TGCGCCAGCAGGGAAAGCGGGGGGGCGGAGTACTTC
CASRESGGAEYF
>TRBJ2-5|TRBV12-5|.|.
TGTGCTAGTGGTGAGGGGTCTACCTTAGAGACCCAGTACTTC
CASGEGSTLETQYF
>TRBJ2-5|TRBV4-2|.|.
TGTGCCAGCAGCCAAGGGGAGGGGGTCAGAATAGAGACCCAGTACTTC
CASSQGEGVRIETQYF
>TRBJ1-5|TRBV7-2|.|.
TGTGCCAGCAGCTTAACGGGGGACCAGCCCCAGCATTTT
CASSLTGDQPQHF
>TRBJ2-5|TRBV29-1|.|TRBD1
TGCAGCGTTCGACAGGGGGAATGGGGGGAGACCCAGTACTTC
CSVRQGEWGETQYF
>TRBJ2-3|TRBV12-3/TRBV12-4|once|.
TGTGCCAGCAGCCGCGACAGCACAGATACGCAGTATTTT
CASSRDSTDTQYF
>TRBJ2-3|TRBV7-6|.|.
TGTGCCAGCAGCTCTCTCGGCGGGGTTTTTCGCACAGATACGCAGTATTTT
CASSSLGGVFRTDTQYF
>TRBJ2-1|TRBV3-1/TRBV3-2|.|.
TGTGCCAGCAGCCAGAGGGACTGGAGCAATGAGCAGTTCTTC
CASSQRDWSNEQFF
>TRBJ1-5|TRBV5-1|.|.
TGCGCCAGCAGCCGGGACGGAGACAATCAGCCCCAGCATTTT
CASSRDGDNQPQHF
>TRBJ1-1|TRBV28|.|TRBD1
TGTGCCAGCAGACTGGGACAGGGCACAGCTTTCTTT
CASRLGQGTAFF
>TRBJ1-6|TRBV3-1/TRBV3-2|.|.
TGTGCCAGCAGCCAAGGGGCTGGGTCACCCCTCCACTTT
CASSQGAGSPLHF
>TRBJ1-4|TRBV7-8|.|TRBD1
TGTGCCAGCAGTCGTTCAGGGGGCCCGTTAAATGAAAAACTGTTTTTT
CASSRSGGPLNEKLFF
>TRBJ1-3|TRBV5-5|.|.
TGTGCCAGCAGCTTGCGCTGGGGGCCTGGAAACACCATATATTTT
CASSLRWGPGNTIYF
>TRBJ2-3|TRBV5-8|.|TRBD2
TGTGCCAGCCCGAACACACTAGCGGGGGGGCCGGGCACAGATACGCAGTATTTT
CASPNTLAGGPGTDTQYF
>TRBJ1-5|TRBV18|.|TRBD1
TGTGCCAGCTCAGAGGACAGGGGCACTCAGCCCCAGCATTTT
CASSEDRGTQPQHF
>TRBJ1-4|TRBV30|.|.
TGTGCCTGGAGAGGGGGGCATAATGAAAAACTGTTTTTT
CAWRGGHNEKLFF
>TRBJ1-5|TRBV24-1|.|TRBD1
TGTGCCACCAGTGACCGGACAGGGAATGGTCAGCCCCAGCATTTT
CATSDRTGNGQPQHF
>TRBJ1-2|TRBV20-1|.|.
TGCAGTGCTAGTTTAGGGACGGCTAACTATGGCTACACCTTC
CSASLGTANYGYTF
>TRBJ1-4|TRBV20-1|.|.
TGCAGTGCTAGTTTGGGACATAACCAGGAAAAACTGTTTTTT
CSASLGHNQEKLFF
>TRBJ1-5|TRBV7-9|few|TRBD1
TGTGCCAGCAATCTAGGGTCCCAGGGGGATGGGCCCCAGCATTTT
CASNLGSQGDGPQHF
>TRBJ2-1|TRBV19|.|TRBD2
TGTGCCAGTAGAGAAGTCACTAGCGGGGGGGGCAATGAGCAGTTCTTC
CASREVTSGGGNEQFF
>TRBJ2-5|TRBV5-1|.|TRBD1
TGCGCCAGCAGCCCGGGGACAGCCCAAGAGACCCAGTACTTC
CASSPGTAQETQYF
>TRBJ2-2|TRBV18|.|.
TGTGCCAGCTCACCGGTTTCAGACCCCGGGGAGCTGTTTTTT
CASSPVSDPGELFF
>TRBJ2-6|TRBV7-8|.|TRBD1
TGTGCCAGCAGCGTTCGGCACCCGACAGGGACTGGGGCCAACGTCCTGACTTTC
CASSVRHPTGTGANVLTF
>TRBJ1-1|TRBV6-6|.|.
TGTGCCAGCAGTTACACAGGTGAAGCTTTCTTT
CASSYTGEAFF
>TRBJ1-2|TRBV28|.|.
TGTGCCAGCAGTTTATCCGGGGGAAGCTATGGCTACACCTTC
CASSLSGGSYGYTF
>TRBJ2-2|TRBV7-9|.|.
TGTGCCAGCAGCCCCCGAGGCGGGGCGCTCACCGGGGAGCTGTTTTTT
CASSPRGGALTGELFF